This T cell receptor beta chain was found in a study of blood T cell repertoires in COVID-19. Study at large: Material from acute and convalescent COVID-19 was sourced from the United States, Italy and Spain. Nucleic acid was either cDNA or gDNA, and it came from T cells, B-cell-depleted T cells, or PBMCs.

Seattle patient enrollment occurred during active infection, with longitudinal follow-up thereafter. Per the authors' pipeline: By means of reference gene primer amplification, nucleated cell counts were estimated. Repertoires were generated with immunoSEQ multiplex PCR, while TCRdb's copy carries only in-frame clones and drops some. The V and J calls and clone size were taken over from that table, and D and trimming were inferred from the DNA. The repertoire holds some 220,000 clones, with 70% to 90% as singletons. Germline V gene sequence: CDR1 MNHEY, CDR2 SVGAGI. The CDR3 is made up of 13 amino acids. Germline trimming cut 7 bases from V and 2 bases from J; bases unmatched to any gene: 4.

Sequencing was performed on peripheral blood. This rearrangement joins TRBV6-5 to TRBJ2-7; TRBD1 matches at 8 bases. The receptor was derived from a woman in her 70s with COVID-19, enrolled during active disease. The CDR3 loop reads CASTEQGAYEQYF. CDR3 nucleotide sequence: TGTGCCAGCACCGAACAGGGGGCCTACGAGCAGTACTTC.